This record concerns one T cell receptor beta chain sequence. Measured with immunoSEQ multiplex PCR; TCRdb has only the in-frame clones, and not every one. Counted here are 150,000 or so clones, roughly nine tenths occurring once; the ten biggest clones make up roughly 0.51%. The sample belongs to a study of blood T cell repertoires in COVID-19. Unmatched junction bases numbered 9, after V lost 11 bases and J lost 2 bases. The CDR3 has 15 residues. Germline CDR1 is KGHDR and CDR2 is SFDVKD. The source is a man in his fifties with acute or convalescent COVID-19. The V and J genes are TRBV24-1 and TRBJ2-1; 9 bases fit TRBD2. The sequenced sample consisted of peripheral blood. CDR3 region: CAIQPAGGTYNEQFF. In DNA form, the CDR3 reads TGTGCCATACAACCCGCGGGGGGGACCTACAATGAGCAGTTCTTC.